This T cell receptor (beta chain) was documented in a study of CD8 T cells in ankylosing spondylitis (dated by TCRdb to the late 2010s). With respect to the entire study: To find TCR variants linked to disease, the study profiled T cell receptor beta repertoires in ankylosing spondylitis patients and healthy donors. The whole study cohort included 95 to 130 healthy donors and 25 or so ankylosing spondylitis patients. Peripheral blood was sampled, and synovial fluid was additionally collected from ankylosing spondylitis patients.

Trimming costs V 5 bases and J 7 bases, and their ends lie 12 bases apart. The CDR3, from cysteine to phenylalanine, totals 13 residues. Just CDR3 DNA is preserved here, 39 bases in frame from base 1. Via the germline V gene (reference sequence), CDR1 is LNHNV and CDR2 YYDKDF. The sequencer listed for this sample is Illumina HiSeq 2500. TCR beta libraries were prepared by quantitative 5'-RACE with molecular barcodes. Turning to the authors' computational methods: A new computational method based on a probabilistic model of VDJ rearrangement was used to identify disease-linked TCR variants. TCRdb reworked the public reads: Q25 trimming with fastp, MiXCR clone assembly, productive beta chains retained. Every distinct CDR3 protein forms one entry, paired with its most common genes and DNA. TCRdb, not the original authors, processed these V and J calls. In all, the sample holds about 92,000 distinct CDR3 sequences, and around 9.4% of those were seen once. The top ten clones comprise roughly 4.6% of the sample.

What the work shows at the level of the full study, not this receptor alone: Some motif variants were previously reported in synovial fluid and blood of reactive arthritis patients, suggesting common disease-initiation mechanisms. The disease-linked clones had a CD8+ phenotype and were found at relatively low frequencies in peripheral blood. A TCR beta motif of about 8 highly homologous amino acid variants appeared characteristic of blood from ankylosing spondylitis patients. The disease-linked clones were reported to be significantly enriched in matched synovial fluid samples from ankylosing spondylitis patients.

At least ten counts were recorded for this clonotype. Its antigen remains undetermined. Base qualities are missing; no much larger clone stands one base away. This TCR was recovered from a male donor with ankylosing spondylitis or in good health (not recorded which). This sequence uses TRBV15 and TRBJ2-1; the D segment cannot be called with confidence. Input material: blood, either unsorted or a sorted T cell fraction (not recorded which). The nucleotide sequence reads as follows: TGTGCCACCAGCTCCTTGGCTGGGAATGAGCAGTTCTTC. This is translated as CATSSLAGNEQFF.